This TCR beta chain was documented in a study of human T cells and chemical hapten exposure. Study overall: Read at 6 days, the patch tests placed 0.01% DPC on the upper back.

TCRdb called the RACE reads again in MiXCR, with one record for every CDR3 protein. This table has 370,000 or so distinct CDR3 sequences, about 4.4% appearing once. Time point defined: patch test 1, 2 weeks after DPC sensitization. Treatment of the sample: therapeutic diphenylcyclopropenone sensitization with weekly scalp DPC. This clonotype was seen repeatedly, ten times or more. Trimming cost V 2 bases and J 1 base; bases outside gene matches: 1. Germline V lookup: CDR1 SGDLS, CDR2 YYNGEE. The CDR3 sequence is 15 residues long. The TCR sequence derives from a woman aged 45-59 years with alopecia areata. Some clones in this sample may be carry-over from other donors' samples. Sequencing used whole blood, obtained in connection with sensitization to the hapten diphenylcyclopropenone (DPC). The chain uses TRBV9 and TRBJ2-1; 9 bases fit TRBD2. CDR3 protein: CASSVAGGSYNEQFF. CDR3 sequence (DNA): TGTGCCAGCAGCGTGGCGGGAGGGTCCTACAATGAGCAGTTCTTC.